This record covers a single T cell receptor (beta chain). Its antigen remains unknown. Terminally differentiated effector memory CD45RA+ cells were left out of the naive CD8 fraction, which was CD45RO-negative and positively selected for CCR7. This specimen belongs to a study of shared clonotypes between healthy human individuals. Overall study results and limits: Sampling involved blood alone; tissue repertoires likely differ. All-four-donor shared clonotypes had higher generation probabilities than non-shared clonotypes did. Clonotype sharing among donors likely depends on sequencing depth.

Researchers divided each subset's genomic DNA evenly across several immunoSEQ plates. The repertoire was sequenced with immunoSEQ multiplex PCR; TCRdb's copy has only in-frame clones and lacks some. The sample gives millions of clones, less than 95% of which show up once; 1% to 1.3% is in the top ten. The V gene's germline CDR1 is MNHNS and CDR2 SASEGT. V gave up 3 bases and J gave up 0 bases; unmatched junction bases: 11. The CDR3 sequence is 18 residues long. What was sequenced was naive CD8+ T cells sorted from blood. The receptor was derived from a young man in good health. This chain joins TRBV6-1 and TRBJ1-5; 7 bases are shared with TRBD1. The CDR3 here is CASSDPGQAAYSNQPQHF. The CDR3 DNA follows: TGTGCCAGCAGTGACCCTGGACAGGCCGCTTATAGCAATCAGCCCCAGCATTTT.